This is a list of T cell receptor beta chains from one sample in a study of T cell changes during pregnancy in multiple sclerosis. Only in-frame clones appear in the TCRdb table, and some are missing; sequencing was by immunoSEQ multiplex PCR. The table includes 35,000 to 40,000 clones, just over 85% detected once. This material consisted of CD4+ T cells from peripheral blood mononuclear cells, taken before pregnancy. These receptors came from a female donor with multiple sclerosis, enrolled in a pregnancy study. Each CDR3 is given with its conserved first and last residue. The D gene is left open where the match is weak. Only part of the rows carry a size: once, few, many, or a class if the clone is expanded.

clone size: NA; V gene: TRBV19; D gene: NA; J gene: TRBJ1-5; CDR3 DNA: TGTGCCAGTAGTCTCCGAAGTCGGTCATCCAATCAGCCCCAGCATTTT; CDR3 protein: CASSLRSRSSNQPQHF
clone size: NA; V gene: TRBV6-1; D gene: TRBD1; J gene: TRBJ2-1; CDR3 DNA: TGTGCCAGCAGTCTCCGGGACAGGGGCCAGGGTGAGCAGTTCTTC; CDR3 protein: CASSLRDRGQGEQFF
clone size: once; V gene: TRBV7-3; D gene: TRBD2; J gene: TRBJ2-1; CDR3 DNA: TGTGCCAGCAGCTTAGGGACTAGCGGGATCAATGAGCAGTTCTTC; CDR3 protein: CASSLGTSGINEQFF
clone size: NA; V gene: TRBV4-1; D gene: TRBD1; J gene: TRBJ2-3; CDR3 DNA: TGCGCCAGCAGCTCCGGGACAGTAAAAGATACGCAGTATTTT; CDR3 protein: CASSSGTVKDTQYF
clone size: NA; V gene: TRBV5-1; D gene: NA; J gene: TRBJ2-5; CDR3 DNA: TGCGCCAGCACCGAAGCGGAGACCCAGTACTTC; CDR3 protein: CASTEAETQYF
clone size: NA; V gene: TRBV7-2; D gene: NA; J gene: TRBJ2-1; CDR3 DNA: TGTGCCAGCAGCTTATTATACAATGAGCAGTTCTTC; CDR3 protein: CASSLLYNEQFF
clone size: NA; V gene: TRBV9; D gene: TRBD2; J gene: TRBJ2-2; CDR3 DNA: TGTGCCAGCAGCCCATGGACTAGCGGATACACCGGGGAGCTGTTTTTT; CDR3 protein: CASSPWTSGYTGELFF
clone size: NA; V gene: TRBV29-1; D gene: NA; J gene: TRBJ2-1; CDR3 DNA: TGCAGCCTGACCCGACGGGGTCACTCCTACAATGAGCAGTTCTTC; CDR3 protein: CSLTRRGHSYNEQFF
clone size: medium-sized; V gene: TRBV18; D gene: NA; J gene: TRBJ1-1; CDR3 DNA: TGTGCCAGCTCACCAGGGGGGTACGTTGAAGCTTTCTTT; CDR3 protein: CASSPGGYVEAFF
clone size: NA; V gene: TRBV27; D gene: NA; J gene: TRBJ1-1; CDR3 DNA: TGTGCCAGCAGTTTTTGGGGGAGGTCTGCTTTCTTT; CDR3 protein: CASSFWGRSAFF
clone size: NA; V gene: TRBV7-9; D gene: TRBD1; J gene: TRBJ1-4; CDR3 DNA: TGTGCCAGCAGCTCCGGACAGGGAGGTGAAAAACTGTTTTTT; CDR3 protein: CASSSGQGGEKLFF
clone size: few; V gene: TRBV7-9; D gene: TRBD2; J gene: TRBJ2-7; CDR3 DNA: TGTGCCAGCAGCTCGGGACTAGCGGGAGGGTACGAGCAGTACTTC; CDR3 protein: CASSSGLAGGYEQYF
clone size: NA; V gene: TRBV5-1; D gene: TRBD2; J gene: TRBJ2-2; CDR3 DNA: TGCGCCAGCAGCGCGCCCGGGACTAGGACCGGGGAGCTGTTTTTT; CDR3 protein: CASSAPGTRTGELFF
clone size: NA; V gene: TRBV29-1; D gene: TRBD2; J gene: TRBJ2-5; CDR3 DNA: TGCAGCGTCTCGACTAGCGGGAGAGAGACCCAGTACTTC; CDR3 protein: CSVSTSGRETQYF
clone size: NA; V gene: TRBV29-1; D gene: NA; J gene: TRBJ1-2; CDR3 DNA: TGCAGCGTTGAAGAAGACAAATATGGCTACACCTTC; CDR3 protein: CSVEEDKYGYTF
clone size: NA; V gene: TRBV4-3; D gene: NA; J gene: TRBJ2-7; CDR3 DNA: TGCGCCAGCAGCCAAGAACAGGGATCGGCCTACGAGCAGTACTTC; CDR3 protein: CASSQEQGSAYEQYF
clone size: NA; V gene: TRBV30; D gene: NA; J gene: TRBJ2-1; CDR3 DNA: TGTGCCTGGAGTGTACCCCACGCACCCAGCTCCTACAATGAGCAGTTCTTC; CDR3 protein: CAWSVPHAPSSYNEQFF
clone size: NA; V gene: TRBV2; D gene: NA; J gene: TRBJ1-5; CDR3 DNA: TGTGCCAGCCGCCAGACTGGGGAGAATCAGCCCCAGCATTTT; CDR3 protein: CASRQTGENQPQHF
clone size: NA; V gene: TRBV27; D gene: NA; J gene: TRBJ2-1; CDR3 DNA: TGTGCCAGCAGTCTAAAGGGCAGGGGGAGGCCCTACAATGAGCAGTTCTTC; CDR3 protein: CASSLKGRGRPYNEQFF
clone size: NA; V gene: TRBV9; D gene: NA; J gene: TRBJ1-2; CDR3 DNA: TGTGCCAGTAGGTCCGGAGCGGGGGCACCCCATGGCTACACCTTC; CDR3 protein: CASRSGAGAPHGYTF
clone size: NA; V gene: TRBV6-5; D gene: NA; J gene: TRBJ1-5; CDR3 DNA: TGTGCCAGCCGCCAGAGGGGCAATCAGCCCCAGCATTTT; CDR3 protein: CASRQRGNQPQHF
clone size: NA; V gene: TRBV11-2; D gene: NA; J gene: TRBJ1-5; CDR3 DNA: TGTGCCAGCAGCTTCATGCGGAATCAGCCCCAGCATTTT; CDR3 protein: CASSFMRNQPQHF
clone size: medium-sized; V gene: TRBV18; D gene: TRBD2; J gene: TRBJ2-1; CDR3 DNA: TGTGCCAGCTCACCAAAGACTAGCGGGAGTGAGCAGTTCTTC; CDR3 protein: CASSPKTSGSEQFF
clone size: NA; V gene: TRBV9; D gene: NA; J gene: TRBJ2-2; CDR3 DNA: TGTGCCAGCAGCGTAAGCACAGGGCGAGCGAACACCGGGGAGCTGTTTTTT; CDR3 protein: CASSVSTGRANTGELFF
clone size: NA; V gene: TRBV28; D gene: NA; J gene: TRBJ1-5; CDR3 DNA: TGTGCCAGCAGTAAAGGGGTGATCGTAGGGCCCCAGCATTTT; CDR3 protein: CASSKGVIVGPQHF
clone size: once; V gene: TRBV30; D gene: NA; J gene: TRBJ1-1; CDR3 DNA: TGTGCCTGGGGTAGGGGGGGCACAAACACTGAAGCTTTCTTT; CDR3 protein: CAWGRGGTNTEAFF
clone size: NA; V gene: TRBV7-2; D gene: NA; J gene: TRBJ2-7; CDR3 DNA: TGTGCCAGCAGCTCCGAGGGGGGGCGCGCCTACGAGCAGTACTTC; CDR3 protein: CASSSEGGRAYEQYF
clone size: NA; V gene: TRBV28; D gene: NA; J gene: TRBJ2-7; CDR3 DNA: TGTGCCAGCAGTTTTTCGTACGAGCAGTACTTC; CDR3 protein: CASSFSYEQYF
clone size: NA; V gene: TRBV28; D gene: NA; J gene: TRBJ2-7; CDR3 DNA: TGTGCCAGCAGTTCGGGACACGTCACCTACGAGCAGTACTTC; CDR3 protein: CASSSGHVTYEQYF
clone size: NA; V gene: TRBV2; D gene: NA; J gene: TRBJ2-7; CDR3 DNA: TGTGCCACTCGTCGGGATGGGTCCTACGAGCAGTACTTC; CDR3 protein: CATRRDGSYEQYF
clone size: NA; V gene: TRBV30; D gene: TRBD2; J gene: TRBJ2-5; CDR3 DNA: TGTGCCTACGGGGAGGGACTAGCGGGAGGGGAGACCCAGTACTTC; CDR3 protein: CAYGEGLAGGETQYF
clone size: few; V gene: TRBV11-2; D gene: TRBD2; J gene: TRBJ2-1; CDR3 DNA: TGTGCCAGCAGCTTGGGACTAGCGGGAGGTCGGTACAATGAGCAGTTCTTC; CDR3 protein: CASSLGLAGGRYNEQFF
clone size: NA; V gene: TRBV2; D gene: TRBD1; J gene: TRBJ1-4; CDR3 DNA: TGTGCCAGCAGAATGACAGGGGGCGGTGAAAAACTGTTTTTT; CDR3 protein: CASRMTGGGEKLFF
clone size: NA; V gene: TRBV5-1; D gene: TRBD2; J gene: TRBJ2-7; CDR3 DNA: TGCGCCAGCAGCTTGAGGCTAGCGGGAGGCGAGCAGTACTTC; CDR3 protein: CASSLRLAGGEQYF
clone size: few; V gene: TRBV25-1; D gene: NA; J gene: TRBJ2-7; CDR3 DNA: TGTGCCAGCAGTCCCCTCCAGGTGTACGAGCAGTACTTC; CDR3 protein: CASSPLQVYEQYF
clone size: NA; V gene: TRBV7-9; D gene: NA; J gene: TRBJ1-1; CDR3 DNA: TGTGCCAGCAGTAAACAGGTCGACACTGAAGCTTTCTTT; CDR3 protein: CASSKQVDTEAFF
clone size: NA; V gene: TRBV28; D gene: TRBD2; J gene: TRBJ2-7; CDR3 DNA: TGTGCCAGCAGTATGTCAGCGGGAGGTTCCGAGCAGTACTTC; CDR3 protein: CASSMSAGGSEQYF
clone size: NA; V gene: TRBV5-4; D gene: TRBD2; J gene: TRBJ2-1; CDR3 DNA: TGTGCCAGCAGCTTCCGGGAGGGCCTAAATGAGCAGTTCTTC; CDR3 protein: CASSFREGLNEQFF
clone size: NA; V gene: TRBV5-1; D gene: NA; J gene: TRBJ2-1; CDR3 DNA: TGCGCCAGCAGCTTGGATAGCTCCTACAATGAGCAGTTCTTC; CDR3 protein: CASSLDSSYNEQFF
clone size: NA; V gene: TRBV6-6; D gene: TRBD1; J gene: TRBJ2-7; CDR3 DNA: TGTGCCAGCAGCCCCGGACAGGGGGCGATGAGCGAGCAGTACTTC; CDR3 protein: CASSPGQGAMSEQYF
clone size: NA; V gene: TRBV4-2; D gene: TRBD1; J gene: TRBJ1-1; CDR3 DNA: TGTGCCAGCAGCCAACTGCCGGCAGGGGGCACTGAAGCTTTCTTT; CDR3 protein: CASSQLPAGGTEAFF
clone size: NA; V gene: TRBV12-5; D gene: NA; J gene: TRBJ2-1; CDR3 DNA: TGTGCTAGTGGTTTGGCCAAACAGGAGTTAAACAATGAGCAGTTCTTC; CDR3 protein: CASGLAKQELNNEQFF
clone size: NA; V gene: TRBV14; D gene: TRBD2; J gene: TRBJ2-1; CDR3 DNA: TGTGCCAGCAGTCATATGTTAGGGCTAGCGGGGACGGATGAGCAGTTCTTC; CDR3 protein: CASSHMLGLAGTDEQFF
clone size: NA; V gene: TRBV4-1; D gene: TRBD2; J gene: TRBJ2-1; CDR3 DNA: TGCGCCAGCAGCAAACTAGCGGGAGGGTACAATGAGCAGTTCTTC; CDR3 protein: CASSKLAGGYNEQFF
clone size: NA; V gene: TRBV30; D gene: NA; J gene: TRBJ2-1; CDR3 DNA: TGTGCCTGGATGATGAGCTCCTACAATGAGCAGTTCTTC; CDR3 protein: CAWMMSSYNEQFF
clone size: NA; V gene: TRBV18; D gene: NA; J gene: TRBJ2-1; CDR3 DNA: TGTGCCAGCTCCCCGAGAGCGGGCCCCTACAATGAGCAGTTCTTC; CDR3 protein: CASSPRAGPYNEQFF
clone size: NA; V gene: TRBV29-1; D gene: TRBD2; J gene: TRBJ2-2; CDR3 DNA: TGCAGCGTCCGGGGACTAGCGGAGAACACCGGGGAGCTGTTTTTT; CDR3 protein: CSVRGLAENTGELFF
clone size: once; V gene: TRBV7-2; D gene: NA; J gene: TRBJ1-2; CDR3 DNA: TGTGCCAGCAGCACGGACAGATATGGCTACACCTTC; CDR3 protein: CASSTDRYGYTF
clone size: once; V gene: TRBV6-5; D gene: NA; J gene: TRBJ1-4; CDR3 DNA: TGTGCCAGCAGCCCGGTCCGAGGCGAAAAACTGTTTTTT; CDR3 protein: CASSPVRGEKLFF
clone size: medium-sized; V gene: TRBV4-2; D gene: NA; J gene: TRBJ1-4; CDR3 DNA: TGTGCCAGCAGCCAACGGGCAACTAATGAAAAACTGTTTTTT; CDR3 protein: CASSQRATNEKLFF
clone size: NA; V gene: TRBV5-5; D gene: NA; J gene: TRBJ2-4; CDR3 DNA: TGTGCCAGCAGCTTGGCTCAACAGGCGAACATTCAGTACTTC; CDR3 protein: CASSLAQQANIQYF
clone size: NA; V gene: TRBV19; D gene: TRBD2; J gene: TRBJ2-3; CDR3 DNA: TGTGCCAGTAGTATGACTAGCGCTCTCCCACAGGATACGCAGTATTTT; CDR3 protein: CASSMTSALPQDTQYF
clone size: NA; V gene: TRBV2; D gene: NA; J gene: TRBJ2-7; CDR3 DNA: TGTGCCAGCAGTGAAACTTCCCCGACGGGCGAGCAGTACTTC; CDR3 protein: CASSETSPTGEQYF